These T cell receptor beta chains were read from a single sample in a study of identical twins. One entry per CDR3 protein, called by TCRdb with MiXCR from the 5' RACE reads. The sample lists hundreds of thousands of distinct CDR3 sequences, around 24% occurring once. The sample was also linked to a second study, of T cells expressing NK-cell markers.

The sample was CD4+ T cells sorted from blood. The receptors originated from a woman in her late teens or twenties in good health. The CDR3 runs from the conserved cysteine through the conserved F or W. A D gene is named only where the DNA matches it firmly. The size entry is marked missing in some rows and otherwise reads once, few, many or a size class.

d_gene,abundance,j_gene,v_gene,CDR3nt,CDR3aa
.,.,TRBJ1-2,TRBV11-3,TGTGCCAGCAGCTCCTCATTCCTCTATGGCTACACCTTC,CASSSSFLYGYTF
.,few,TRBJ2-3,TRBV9,TGTGCCAGCAGCGGAGGCCTCGCGCGCACAGATACGCAGTATTTT,CASSGGLARTDTQYF
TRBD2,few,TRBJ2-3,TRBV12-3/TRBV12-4,TGTGCCAGCAGTTTCATGAGGACGCGGGGGGCCCGAGATACGCAGTATTTT,CASSFMRTRGARDTQYF
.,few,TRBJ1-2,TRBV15,TGTGCCACCAGCACCCGAATTCCGGGACGGAATGGCTACACCTTC,CATSTRIPGRNGYTF
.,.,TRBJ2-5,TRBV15,TGTGCCACCAGCAGCCCCCAAGAGACCCAGTACTTC,CATSSPQETQYF
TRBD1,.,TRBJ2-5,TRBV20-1,TGCAGTGCTAGGAGGGGGCAGGTCCAAGAGACCCAGTACTTC,CSARRGQVQETQYF
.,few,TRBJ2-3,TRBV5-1,TGCGCCAGCAGCCCGAAGGGGGGGACAGATACGCAGTATTTT,CASSPKGGTDTQYF
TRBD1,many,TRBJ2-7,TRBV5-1,TGCGCCAGCAGCGGGACAGGGTCTTACGAGCAGTACTTC,CASSGTGSYEQYF
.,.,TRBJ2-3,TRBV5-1,TGCGCCAGCAGCTTGGAGGCAGGTCCACAAAATACGCAGTATTTT,CASSLEAGPQNTQYF
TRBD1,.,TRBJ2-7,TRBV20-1,TGCAGTGCTAGCCCGGGACAGGCCTCCTACGAGCAGTACTTC,CSASPGQASYEQYF
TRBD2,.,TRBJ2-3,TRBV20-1,TGCAGTGCTAGAGCCCCTAGCGGGAGATTAGTAGATACGCAGTATTTT,CSARAPSGRLVDTQYF
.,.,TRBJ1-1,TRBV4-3,TGCGCCAGCAGCCAAAAGGGGGGTCGCAGGCCTGAAGCTTTCTTT,CASSQKGGRRPEAFF
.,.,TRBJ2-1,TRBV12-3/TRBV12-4,TGTGCCAGCACCAGGGTGCCATACAATGAGCAGTTCTTC,CASTRVPYNEQFF
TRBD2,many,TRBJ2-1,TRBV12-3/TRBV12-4,TGTGCCAGCAGCCTACTAGCGGGAGTGACGAATGAGCAGTTCTTC,CASSLLAGVTNEQFF
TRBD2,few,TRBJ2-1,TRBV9,TGTGCCAGCAGCCTTAGGACTAGCGGGAGTTTCTACAATGAGCAGTTCTTC,CASSLRTSGSFYNEQFF
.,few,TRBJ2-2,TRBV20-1,TGCAGTGCTAAAGGGCCCGGGGAGCTGTTTTTT,CSAKGPGELFF
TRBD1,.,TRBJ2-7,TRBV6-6,TGTGCCAGCAGTTACTCGAAAGACGGGACAGGGCGCTTC,CASSYSKDGTGRF
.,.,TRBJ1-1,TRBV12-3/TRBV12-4,TGTGCCAGCAGTTTAGTGTATTACACTGAAGCTTTCTTT,CASSLVYYTEAFF
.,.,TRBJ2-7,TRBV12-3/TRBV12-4,TGTGCCTGGGGGGCCCGGGACTCACCGCCCTCTCCGTACGAGCAGTACTTC,CAWGARDSPPSPYEQYF
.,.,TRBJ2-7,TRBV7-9,TGTGCCAGCAGCTTTGGGACGGCTAGCTCCTACGAGCAGTACTTC,CASSFGTASSYEQYF
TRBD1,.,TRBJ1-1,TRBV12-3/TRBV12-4,TGTGCCAGCAGTTACCTAGGGACAGGGGTAAGATTAAAAACTGAAGCTTTCTTT,CASSYLGTGVRLKTEAFF
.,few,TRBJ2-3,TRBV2,TGTGCCAGCACACGTAGTATCACAGATACGCAGTATTTT,CASTRSITDTQYF
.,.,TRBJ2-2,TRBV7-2,TGTGCCAGCAGCCCCCTCCATTCGGGCCGAACCGGGGAGCTGTTTTTT,CASSPLHSGRTGELFF
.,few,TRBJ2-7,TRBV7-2,TGTGCCAGCAGATACAGGGCCCTATACTCCTACGAGCAGTACTTC,CASRYRALYSYEQYF
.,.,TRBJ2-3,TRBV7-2,TGTGCCAGCAGCTTTAGCTCGAAGAACACAGATACGCAGTATTTT,CASSFSSKNTDTQYF
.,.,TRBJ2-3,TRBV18,TGTGCCAGCTCACTAAGTGGAAGCTTTACGCAGTATTTT,CASSLSGSFTQYF
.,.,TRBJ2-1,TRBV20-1,TGCAGTGCTTCTCGTTGGAGCTCCTACAATGAGCAGTTCTTC,CSASRWSSYNEQFF
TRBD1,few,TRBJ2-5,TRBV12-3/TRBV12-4,TGTGCCAGCAGTTTCATCGGACAGGGTGTCCAAGAGACCCAGTACTTC,CASSFIGQGVQETQYF
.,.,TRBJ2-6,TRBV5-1,TGCGCCAGCCTGGGGGGGGGCGCTGGGGCCAACGTCCTGACTTTC,CASLGGGAGANVLTF
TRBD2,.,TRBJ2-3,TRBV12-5,TGTGCTAGTGGCCCGGGGGGGGCCCACACAGATACGCAGTATTTT,CASGPGGAHTDTQYF
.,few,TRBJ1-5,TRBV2,TGTGCCAGCGGCAGCGAAAGCAATCAGCCCCAGCATTTT,CASGSESNQPQHF
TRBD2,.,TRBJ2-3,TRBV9,TGTGCCAGCAGCCGCAGCGGGAGTCTCACAGATACGCAGTATTTT,CASSRSGSLTDTQYF
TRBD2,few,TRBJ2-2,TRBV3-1,TGTGCCAGCAGCCCGGGACCCACTAGCGGGAGTTGGACCGGGGAGCTGTTTTTT,CASSPGPTSGSWTGELFF
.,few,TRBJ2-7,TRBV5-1,TGCGCCAGCAGAGACCCGAACTCCTACGAGCAGTACTTC,CASRDPNSYEQYF
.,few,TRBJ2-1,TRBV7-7,TGTGCCAGCAGCTTAACGCTGCAAAATGAGCAGTTCTTC,CASSLTLQNEQFF
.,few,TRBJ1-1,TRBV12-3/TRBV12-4,TGTGCCAGCCTTTCAACGAACACTGAAGCTTTCTTT,CASLSTNTEAFF
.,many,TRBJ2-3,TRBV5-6,TGTGCCAGCAGCTTGAAACCCGGGACACTCTACACAGATACGCAGTATTTT,CASSLKPGTLYTDTQYF
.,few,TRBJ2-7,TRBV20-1,TGCAGTGCTAGGACGACGGTAGAGAAGGTCGAGAGCTCCTACGAGCAGTACTTC,CSARTTVEKVESSYEQYF
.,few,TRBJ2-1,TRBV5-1,TGCGCCAGCAGCTTAGGATTAGCTGCCGAGGCCCTGTTCTTC,CASSLGLAAEALFF
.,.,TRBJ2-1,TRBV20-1,TGCAGTGCTAGTAGGGGACCCACCTACAATGAGCAGTTCTTC,CSASRGPTYNEQFF
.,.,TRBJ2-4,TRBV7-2,TGTGCCAGCAGCTTAGCAGGAGATGGAAACATTCAGTACTTC,CASSLAGDGNIQYF
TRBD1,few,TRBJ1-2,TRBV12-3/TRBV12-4,TGTGCCAGCAGGGTGACAGGGGGTCTATCTAACTATGGCTACACCTTC,CASRVTGGLSNYGYTF
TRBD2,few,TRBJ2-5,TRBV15,TGTGCCACCAGCCGACTAGCGGGAGGGCAAGAGACCCAGTACTTC,CATSRLAGGQETQYF
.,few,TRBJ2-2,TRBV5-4,TGTGCCAGCAGCTGGGGGGGCCCAGGGACCGGGGAGCTGTTTTTT,CASSWGGPGTGELFF
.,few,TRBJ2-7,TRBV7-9,TGTGCCAGCAGCTTAGCCGGGACCGTCCCATACGAGCAGTACTTC,CASSLAGTVPYEQYF
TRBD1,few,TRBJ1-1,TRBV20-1,TGCAGGGCCCAGGGGGCTTGGGCTGAAGCTTTCTTT,CRAQGAWAEAFF
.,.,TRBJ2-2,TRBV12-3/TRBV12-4,TGTGCCAGCTGGGGGGGCCGTTTACCCGGGGAGCTGTTTTTT,CASWGGRLPGELFF
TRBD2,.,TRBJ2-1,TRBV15,TGTGCCACCAGCAGGGGATACGCGGGAGGGTCCTACAATGAGCAGTTCTTC,CATSRGYAGGSYNEQFF
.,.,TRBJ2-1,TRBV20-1,TGCAGTGCAGGCGTCAGGGGGAGGGGCAATGAGCAGTTCTTC,CSAGVRGRGNEQFF
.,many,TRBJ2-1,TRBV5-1,TGCGCCAGCAGCCCTATTAGCTCCTACAATGAGCAGTTCTTC,CASSPISSYNEQFF
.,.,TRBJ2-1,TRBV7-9,TGTGCCAGCAGCCAAGTGAGCACGGATGAGCAGTTCTTC,CASSQVSTDEQFF
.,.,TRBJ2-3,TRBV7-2,TGTGCCAGCAGCTTAGTCGTTCCCACAGATACGCAGTATTTT,CASSLVVPTDTQYF
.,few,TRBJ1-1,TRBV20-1,TGCAGTGCTAGAAATGTGGGAGGCGAAGCTTTCTTT,CSARNVGGEAFF
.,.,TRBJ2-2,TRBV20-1,TGCAGTGCTCTTGGGCGAGCGTCCACCGGGGAGCTGTTTTTT,CSALGRASTGELFF
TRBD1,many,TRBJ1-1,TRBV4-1,TGCGCCAGCAGCCAAGAAGGGACAGCTGGCGAAGCTTTCTTT,CASSQEGTAGEAFF
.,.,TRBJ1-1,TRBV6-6,TGTGCCAGCACAGCGAACACTGAAGCTTTCTTT,CASTANTEAFF
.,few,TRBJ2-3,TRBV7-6,TGTGCCAGCAGCCCAGGGCCGGCAGATACGCAGTATTTT,CASSPGPADTQYF
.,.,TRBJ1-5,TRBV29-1,TGCAGCGTTGGGTCAGGGAAGGTGAATCAGCCCCAGCATTTT,CSVGSGKVNQPQHF
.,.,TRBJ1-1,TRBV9,TGTGCCAGCAGCGTTCTAACAGATCCCACTGAAGCTTTCTTT,CASSVLTDPTEAFF
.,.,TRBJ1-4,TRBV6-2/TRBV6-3,TGTGCCAGCAGTTACGCCACAATACAGGGAGCGAGAGAAAAACTGTTTTTT,CASSYATIQGAREKLFF